Listed here are 12 T cell receptor beta chains from one sample, sequenced in a study of early T cells in non-severe SARS-CoV-2 infection. TCRdb itself ran the 5' RACE reads through MiXCR, one entry per CDR3 protein. The sample has around 72,000 distinct CDR3 sequences, around 10% seen once. Here the sequenced sample was whole blood, taken at baseline. The receptors come from an adult who was a healthcare worker with PCR-confirmed SARS-CoV-2 infection or an uninfected control (not recorded which).

This clonotype was seen repeatedly, ten times or more. The genes are TRBV7-9 and TRBJ1-1; D unclear. Looked up from germline, CDR1 is SEHNR and CDR2 is FQNEAQ (reference sequence). The V and J ends lost 1 base and 2 bases respectively, with 11 bases between them. The CDR3 covers 15 residues. Written as DNA, the CDR3 is TGTGCCAGCAGCTTAGGGTATACAGCCAACACTGAAGCTTTCTTT. Protein sequence: CASSLGYTANTEAFF.

This clonotype has just a few counts. The chain combines TRBV5-1 with TRBJ1-5; TRBD1 agrees at 8 bases. Per the germline V gene, CDR1 is SGHRS and CDR2 is YFSETQ. V shed 4 bases and J 5 bases; nucleotides not matched to a gene: 5. The CDR3 has 14 residues. CDR3 in amino acids: CASSPGQGDQPQHF. The CDR3 nucleotides are TGCGCCAGCAGCCCCGGACAGGGTGATCAGCCCCAGCATTTT.

The table lists this clonotype with many counts. The CDR3 is CASSLSSAGGGTEAFF. The CDR3 DNA reads TGTGCCAGCAGCTTAAGTTCAGCAGGGGGAGGCACTGAAGCTTTCTTT. V gene TRBV7-2 combines with J gene TRBJ1-1; 7 bases fit TRBD1. The CDR3 runs 16 residues. CDR1 is SGHTA and CDR2 is FQGNSA in the germline V gene. J gave up 4 bases and V 2 bases, and 10 bases lay outside the gene matches.

The gene calls are TRBV11-2 and TRBJ2-1; 7 bases are a match to TRBD1. Germline V CDR1 and CDR2: SGHAT, FQNNGV. CDR3 length: 13 residues. V shed 5 bases and J 5 bases; nucleotides not matched to a gene: 3. CDR3 sequence: CASSPDRNNEQFF. The DNA of the CDR3 is TGTGCCAGCAGCCCGGACAGGAACAATGAGCAGTTCTTC.

The chain is built from TRBV4-1 and TRBJ2-7; 9 bases are shared with TRBD1. This CDR3 spans 18 amino acids. CDR1 is MGHRA and CDR2 is YSYEKL in the germline V gene. V lost 6 bases, J lost 3 bases, and 18 bases stayed unmatched. The CDR3 here is CASRKQEVDRGPYYEQYF. The DNA for the CDR3 is TGCGCCAGCAGAAAGCAGGAGGTGGACAGGGGCCCTTACTACGAGCAGTACTTC.

The chain links TRBV18 to TRBJ1-1; 7 bases map to TRBD1. The V gene end was trimmed by 2 bases and the J gene end by 0 bases; junction bases not matched to a gene: 3. The CDR3 is 15 residues long. Germline V gene lookup returns CDR1 KGHSH and CDR2 LQKENI. Here the CDR3 DNA reads TGTGCCAGCTCACCATGGACAGGCCTGAACACTGAAGCTTTCTTT. Amino acids: CASSPWTGLNTEAFF.

The V gene is TRBV4-3, the J gene TRBJ1-3; D is possibly TRBD1 (5 bases). This CDR3 contains 16 residues. Germline-derived CDR1 and CDR2 are LGHNA and YSLEER. Deletions cut 2 bases from V and 8 bases from J, with 19 bases between. CDR3: CASSQLIGQGGHTIYF. In DNA, the CDR3 is TGCGCCAGCAGCCAATTAATAGGCCAGGGAGGACACACCATATATTTT.

This clonotype appeared many times. The gene calls are TRBV30 and TRBJ1-2, with TRBD1 identical over 9 bases. This CDR3 region has 14 residues. The V gene end was trimmed by 2 bases and the J gene end by 3 bases; junction bases not matched to a gene: 4. The germline V gene encodes CDR1 GTSNPN and CDR2 SVGIG (reference sequence). CDR3 sequence: CAWSLGTGYYGYTF. The CDR3 nucleotides read TGTGCCTGGAGTCTAGGGACAGGGTACTATGGCTACACCTTC. The complete variable domain, with remaining parts taken from reference TRBV30 and TRBJ1-2, reads SQTIHQWPATLVQPVGSPLSLECTVEGTSNPNLYWYRQAAGRGLQLLFYSVGIGQISSEVPQNLSASRPQDRQFILSSKKLLLSDSGFYLCAWSLGTGYYGYTFGSGTRLTVV.

This clonotype has more than one count but fewer than ten. CDR3: CSAGASPSYNEQFF. CDR3 coding DNA: TGCAGTGCAGGGGCTAGCCCCTCCTACAATGAGCAGTTCTTC. The chain joins TRBV20-1 to TRBJ2-1; the D gene could be TRBD1 or TRBD2 (5 bases each). The CDR3 covers 14 residues. Germline CDR1 and CDR2: DFQATT and SNEGSKA (reference sequence). V was pared by 6 bases and J by 0 bases, with 12 bases between.

This clonotype was detected many times. The chain uses TRBV5-8 and TRBJ2-7, with D perhaps TRBD1 or TRBD2 (6 bases each). Germline CDR1 reads SGHTS; CDR2 reads YDEGEE. This CDR3 has 16 residues. Trimming shortened V by 0 bases and J by 1 base, and 14 bases separated the two germline ends. The CDR3 here is CASSLAGGGMSYEQYF. The CDR3 bases are TGTGCCAGCAGCTTGGCCGGGGGCGGAATGTCCTACGAGCAGTACTTC.

At least ten counts were recorded for this clonotype. The chain joins TRBV18 to TRBJ2-3, with TRBD2 identical over 8 bases. CDR1 is KGHSH, CDR2 LQKENI, per germline. There are 15 residues in the CDR3. V shed 2 bases, J shed 3 bases, and the junction held 4 bases outside the gene matches. The CDR3 sequence: CASSPSVAGTDTQYF. As DNA, the CDR3 is TGTGCCAGCTCACCATCAGTAGCGGGGACAGATACGCAGTATTTT.

V is TRBV6-6 and J is TRBJ2-5, with 8 bases identical to TRBD2. V lost 7 bases and J lost 9; bases outside the gene matches: 13. The V gene's germline CDR1 is MNHNY and CDR2 SVGAGI (reference sequence). CDR3 length: 14 amino acids. In DNA, the CDR3 is TGTGCCAGCACCCCCGGGACTAGTGTTGCGTCCCAGTACTTC. The encoded protein is CASTPGTSVASQYF.